The entry that follows covers one T cell receptor (beta chain) sequence. Antigen: not known. This sample was included in a study of T cell repertoires in cytomegalovirus infection. Study details: Public TCR beta signatures were indicative of both CMV infection and a matching HLA type. Study-wide results and limits: Identification of carriers of CMV plus the relevant HLA was performed using cumulative public TCR beta family frequency. Dominant in the ex vivo response were TCR beta clonotypes restricted by HLA-C and specific for CMV.

TCRdb independently ran MiXCR on the reads; one entry per CDR3 protein. The data show 250,000 or so distinct CDR3 sequences, less than 9.5% seen once. The V and J ends lost 5 bases and 6 bases respectively, with 15 bases between them. Germline-derived CDR1 and CDR2 are MDHEN and SYDVKM. The CDR3 spans 14 residues. Sequencing was done on a sample of PBMCs. This sequence originates from a human donor in good health (CMV status not recorded). Some clones in this sample may be carry-over from other donors' samples. V gene TRBV28 combines with J gene TRBJ2-3; TRBD2 might be the D (5 bases). The CDR3 is CASSPRGASDTQYF. CDR3 nucleotide sequence: TGTGCCAGCAGTCCCCGGGGTGCGTCGGATACGCAGTATTTT.